This entry describes one T cell receptor beta chain. The antigen remains undetermined. The source of the sample is a study of chemoradiotherapy in HPV16-positive cancers. Over chemoradiotherapy, repertoires were sampled more than once. Overall study results and limits: HPV-specific T cells were functionally defined from only a couple of HPV16-positive patients. For HPV16-positive patients, expanding HPV-responsive T cells associated with longer recurrence-free survival. Candidate HPV-specific clones and E7-related TCR motifs grew in tumor during treatment.

The CDR3 consists of 15 residues. Trimming shortened V by 4 bases and J by 2 bases, and 15 bases separated the two germline ends. Germline assignment: CDR1 SGHTS and CDR2 YDEGEE. Data came from immunoSEQ multiplex PCR; TCRdb stores just in-frame clones and leaves some out. The sample carries about 35,000 clones, 92% recorded once. Here the sequenced sample was blood, taken from a patient who underwent chemoradiotherapy. The clonotype was recovered from a human donor with HPV-associated anogenital cancer. This chain joins TRBV5-8 and TRBJ2-5; D unclear. CDR3 amino acids: CASSPGLGHQETQYF. The CDR3 bases are TGTGCCAGCAGCCCCGGGCTTGGTCATCAAGAGACCCAGTACTTC.